The present T cell receptor beta chain was sequenced within a study of shared clonotypes between healthy human individuals. The repertoire was sequenced with immunoSEQ multiplex PCR; TCRdb's copy has only in-frame clones and lacks some. This table holds 180,000 or so clones, approximately 92% found once. This CDR3 has 15 amino acids. Germline trimming cut 5 bases from V and 6 bases from J; bases unmatched to any gene: 10. Germline V gene sequence: CDR1 SGHTA, CDR2 FQGTGA. The chain recombines TRBV7-3 with TRBJ2-7, with 10 bases matching TRBD2. The TCR sequence derives from a woman aged 25 to 39 in good health. Material for sequencing was naive CD4+ T cells sorted from blood. The subset: CD45RA+ positively selected. The CDR3 region has the DNA TGTGCCAGCAGCCCTGGAGCGGGAGGGCCGGGCGAGCAGTACTTC. It encodes CASSPGAGGPGEQYF.